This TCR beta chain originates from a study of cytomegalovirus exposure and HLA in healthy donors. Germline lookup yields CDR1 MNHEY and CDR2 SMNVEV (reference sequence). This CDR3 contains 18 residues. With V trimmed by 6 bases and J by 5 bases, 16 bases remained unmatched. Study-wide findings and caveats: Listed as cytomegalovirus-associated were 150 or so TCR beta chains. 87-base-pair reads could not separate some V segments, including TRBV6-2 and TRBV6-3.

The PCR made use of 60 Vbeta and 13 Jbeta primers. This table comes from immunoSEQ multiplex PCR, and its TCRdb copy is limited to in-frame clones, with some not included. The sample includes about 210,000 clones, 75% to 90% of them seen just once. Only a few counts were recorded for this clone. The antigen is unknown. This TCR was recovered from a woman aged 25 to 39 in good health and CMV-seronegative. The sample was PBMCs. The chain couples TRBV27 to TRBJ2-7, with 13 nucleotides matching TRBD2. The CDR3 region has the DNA TGTGCCAGCAGCAGGGGGGGACTAGCGGGATCTCGTCGGAACGAGCAGTACTTC. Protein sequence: CASSRGGLAGSRRNEQYF.